One sample yielded the 26 T cell receptor beta chains listed below, sequenced in a study of T cell responses to AZD1222 COVID-19 vaccine. Measured with immunoSEQ multiplex PCR; TCRdb has only the in-frame clones, and not every one. The sample consists of approximately 150,000 clones, approximately 90% of them appearing once. This material consisted of peripheral blood, taken 28 days after the second AZD1222 dose. These TCRs come from an adult who received the AZD1222 COVID-19 vaccine.

CDR3 coding DNA: TGTGCCAGCAGCCCCAGACAGGACTTGAACACTGAAGCTTTCTTT. Its protein product is CASSPRQDLNTEAFF. The V gene is TRBV7-9, the J gene TRBJ1-1, with TRBD1 as a possible D gene (6 bases). Germline CDR1 is SEHNR and CDR2 is FQNEAQ (reference sequence). Trimming stripped 5 bases from V and 0 bases from J, with 13 bases between. The CDR3 runs to 15 residues.

This chain links TRBV5-1 with TRBJ2-3; D call uncertain. The CDR3 totals 14 residues. Germline loops: CDR1 SGHRS, CDR2 YFSETQ. V lost 1 base and J 1 base, leaving 7 bases between the germline ends. The CDR3 nucleotides read TGCGCCAGCAGCTTGTCCCCCGGCACAGATACGCAGTATTTT. Amino acids: CASSLSPGTDTQYF.

V is TRBV27 and J is TRBJ1-2, with 7 bases aligning to TRBD1. The germline V gene encodes CDR1 MNHEY and CDR2 SMNVEV (reference sequence). The length of the CDR3 is 18 residues. V lost 6 bases to trimming and J lost 7 bases; unmatched junction nucleotides: 23. The CDR3 spells CASRTRRDRVTSPLGYTF. CDR3 DNA sequence: TGTGCCAGCAGAACTCGCCGGGACAGAGTAACCTCCCCTCTTGGCTACACCTTC.

The chain joins TRBV5-1 to TRBJ1-1; 9 bases align to TRBD1. Germline values: CDR1 SGHRS, CDR2 YFSETQ. This CDR3 spans 16 amino acids. The V segment lost 3 bases and the J segment 4 bases; nucleotides outside the gene matches: 10. Here the CDR3 DNA reads TGCGCCAGCAGCTACCGGACGGGACAGGGAGTCACTGAAGCTTTCTTT. It is translated as CASSYRTGQGVTEAFF.

V usage is TRBV2 and J usage is TRBJ1-5, with a weak D call TRBD1 (6 bases). Trimming took 4 bases from V and 16 from J, leaving 17 bases between them. This CDR3 has 12 residues. From germline, CDR1 is SNHLY and CDR2 FYNNEI. The CDR3 region is CASSGSRGLLHF. Here the CDR3 DNA reads TGTGCCAGCAGTGGCAGTCGGGGGCTCTTACATTTT. Together with reference TRBV2 and TRBJ1-5, the CDR3 gives the full variable domain: EPEVTQTPSHQVTQMGQEVILRCVPISNHLYFYWYRQILGQKVEFLVSFYNNEISEKSEIFDDQFSVERPDGSNFTLKIRSTKLEDSAMYFCASSGSRGLLHFGDGTRLSIL.

The chain employs TRBV6-1 and TRBJ1-4; D ambiguous. With 1 base removed from V and 0 bases from J, the gap between germline ends came to 12 bases. CDR1 is MNHNS, CDR2 SASEGT, per germline. This CDR3 has 17 amino acids. The CDR3 DNA sequence: TGTGCCAGCAGTGAAGTCCTAACTGCCACAACTAATGAAAAACTGTTTTTT. Translation gives CASSEVLTATTNEKLFF.

The genes are TRBV4-3 and TRBJ1-4, with D unresolved. V was pared by 0 bases and J by 7 bases, with 15 bases between. The germline V gene encodes CDR1 LGHNA and CDR2 YSLEER. The CDR3 is made up of 16 amino acids. The CDR3 loop is CASSQDPVLSGEKLFF. The CDR3 nucleotides read TGCGCCAGCAGCCAAGATCCTGTGCTATCCGGTGAAAAACTGTTTTTT.

The V gene is TRBV5-1, the J gene TRBJ2-7; TRBD2 might be the D (6 bases). The CDR3 is 14 amino acids. The V end was cut by 3 bases, the J end by 6 bases, with 16 bases between. The germline V gene encodes CDR1 SGHRS and CDR2 YFSETQ. The CDR3 coding sequence is TGCGCCAGCAGCTGGGTCGGGGGAGTGGGCGAGCAGTACTTC. The encoded protein is CASSWVGGVGEQYF.

The chain links TRBV5-4 to TRBJ1-5; D is unclear. Germline assignment: CDR1 SGHNT and CDR2 YYREEE (reference sequence). The V end was cut by 4 bases, the J end by 4 bases, with 15 bases between. The CDR3 loop spans 15 amino acids. The CDR3 spells CASSLGSGGNQPQHF. Written as DNA, the CDR3 is TGTGCCAGCAGCCTGGGCTCCGGTGGGAATCAGCCCCAGCATTTT.

The chain recombines TRBV6-5 with TRBJ2-7; D is possibly TRBD2 (5 bases). The CDR3 sequence is 15 residues long. Trimming shortened V by 8 bases and J by 6 bases, and 23 bases separated the two germline ends. CDR1 and CDR2 (germline): MNHEY, SVGAGI. DNA for the CDR3: TGTGCCAGCGCGGCGGCTGCGGAGGTCCCCCGCGAGCAGTACTTC. Its translation is CASAAAAEVPREQYF.

The chain uses TRBV28 and TRBJ1-1; weak D call: TRBD1 (5 bases). V was clipped by 6 bases and J by 6 bases, with 11 bases between them. Germline V gene sequence: CDR1 MDHEN, CDR2 SYDVKM. The CDR3 sequence is 12 residues long. CDR3 sequence reads: CASSRDSPEAFF. CDR3 nucleotides: TGTGCCAGCAGCAGAGACAGCCCTGAAGCTTTCTTT.

V and J are TRBV7-9 and TRBJ1-2; a weak D match, TRBD1 (5 bases). The CDR3 loop spans 14 amino acids. CDR1 and CDR2 (germline): SEHNR, FQNEAQ (reference sequence). The V end was cut by 3 bases, the J end by 10 bases, with 18 bases between. The CDR3 DNA is TGTGCCAGCAGCTTTAATAAGGATCAGGGTCCCTACACCTTC. Encoded protein: CASSFNKDQGPYTF.

This clone came up once. The chain recombines TRBV6-1 with TRBJ1-1; D is uncertain. V was pared by 1 base and J by 1 base, with 1 base between. From germline, CDR1 is MNHNS and CDR2 SASEGT. CDR3 length: 12 residues. CDR3 amino acids: CASSEGNTEAFF. The CDR3, as DNA: TGTGCCAGCAGTGAAGGGAACACTGAAGCTTTCTTT.

V is TRBV19 and J is TRBJ1-5; maybe TRBD1 (6 bases). The CDR3 spans 15 residues. V was clipped by 6 bases and J by 3 bases, with 15 bases between them. Germline CDR1 is LNHDA and CDR2 is SQIVND (reference sequence). CDR3 protein: CASRPRGENNQPQHF. The CDR3, as DNA: TGTGCCAGTAGACCAAGGGGGGAGAACAATCAGCCCCAGCATTTT.

This chain connects TRBV7-2 to TRBJ2-5, with no clear D. CDR1 and CDR2 (germline): SGHTA, FQGNSA. Trimming cost V 7 bases and J 1 base, with 13 bases left between them. There are 14 residues in the CDR3. As DNA, the CDR3 is TGTGCCAGCATGCTTGACGCGCGCCAAGAGACCCAGTACTTC. It encodes CASMLDARQETQYF. Using reference TRBV7-2 and TRBJ2-5 for the parts outside the CDR3, the full variable domain is GAGVSQSPSNKVTEKGKDVELRCDPISGHTALYWYRQSLGQGLEFLIYFQGNSAPDKSGLPSDRFSAERTGGSVSTLTIQRTQQEDSAVYLCASMLDARQETQYFGPGTRLLVL.

The chain recombines TRBV4-1 with TRBJ1-2; D may be TRBD1 (5 bases). Looked up from germline, CDR1 is MGHRA and CDR2 is YSYEKL. V shed 1 base and J shed 5 bases, with 17 bases lying between them. The CDR3 has 16 amino acids. The CDR3 region has the DNA TGCGCCAGCAGCCAAGCCGGGACGGCTGAAAGTTATGGCTACACCTTC. Amino acid sequence: CASSQAGTAESYGYTF.

This clone was picked up a small number of times. The CDR3 DNA sequence: TGTGCCAGCAGCCAAGAGGGGTGGCCTAGCGGGGGCTACGAGCAGTACTTC. This gives the protein CASSQEGWPSGGYEQYF. The chain carries TRBV4-2 and TRBJ2-7; 10 nucleotides line up with TRBD2. The trim removed 0 bases at V and 3 bases at J, leaving 8 bases unmatched. The CDR3 length is 17 residues. CDR1 and CDR2 from the germline V gene are LGHNA and YNFKEQ.

The chain uses TRBV5-1 and TRBJ1-1, with D tentatively TRBD1 (6 bases). The CDR3 covers 15 residues. With 3 bases removed from V and 5 bases from J, the gap between germline ends came to 17 bases. CDR1 and CDR2 (germline): SGHRS, YFSETQ. CDR3 nucleotides: TGCGCCAGCAGCTCCTCGGGGGGCGAAGCAACTGAAGCTTTCTTT. Protein product: CASSSSGGEATEAFF.

The V gene is TRBV5-6, the J gene TRBJ2-7; either TRBD1 or TRBD2 may supply D (5 bases each). CDR1 is SGHDT and CDR2 is YYEEEE in the germline V gene. The V gene lost 4 bases and the J gene lost 3 bases, with 14 bases spanning the gap. The CDR3 contains 14 residues. The CDR3 region has the DNA TGTGCCAGCAGCATAGGGACGGAACTCTACGAGCAGTACTTC. Protein product: CASSIGTELYEQYF.

This chain links TRBV4-1 with TRBJ2-1, with unresolved D. Germline CDR1 and CDR2: MGHRA and YSYEKL. CDR3 length: 16 residues. The V end was cut by 0 bases, the J end by 0 bases, with 9 bases between. DNA for the CDR3: TGCGCCAGCAGCCAAGATAAGGGCAGCTCCTACAATGAGCAGTTCTTC. This encodes CASSQDKGSSYNEQFF.

This sequence joins TRBV4-2 and TRBJ1-6, with D perhaps TRBD1 (6 bases). The germline V gene encodes CDR1 LGHNA and CDR2 YNFKEQ. CDR3 size: 16 residues. The ends were cut back, 0 bases at V and 9 bases at J, with 15 bases in the middle. The CDR3 loop reads CASSQDHRDQFSPLHF. For the CDR3, the DNA is TGTGCCAGCAGCCAAGATCACAGGGACCAGTTTTCACCCCTCCACTTT.

The chain joins TRBV12-3 or TRBV12-4 to TRBJ1-1; perhaps TRBD1 as D (6 bases). The CDR3 sequence is 13 residues long. V lost 6 bases to trimming and J lost 5 bases, with 13 bases between them. The CDR3 protein is CASSSGDLTEAFF. CDR3 nucleotide sequence: TGTGCCAGCAGCTCAGGGGACTTGACTGAAGCTTTCTTT.

The gene calls are TRBV7-2 and TRBJ1-2, with 8 bases fitting TRBD1. Germline V gives CDR1 SGHTA, CDR2 FQGNSA. CDR3 length: 15 residues. Trimming cost V 1 base and J 7 bases; bases outside gene matches: 8. CDR3 sequence reads: CASSLVGQGARGYTF. In DNA form, the CDR3 reads TGTGCCAGCAGCTTAGTGGGGCAGGGGGCGCGTGGCTACACCTTC.

The chain recombines TRBV4-3 with TRBJ1-6; D may be TRBD1 (5 bases). CDR1 and CDR2 from the germline V gene are LGHNA and YSLEER. The V and J ends lost 0 bases and 9 bases respectively, with 24 bases between them. This CDR3 spans 19 amino acids. Here the CDR3 reads CASSQDPGGGFGSGSPLHF. The CDR3 DNA is TGCGCCAGCAGCCAAGATCCGGGGGGGGGTTTCGGTTCGGGTTCACCCCTCCACTTT.

The chain has TRBV4-3 and TRBJ1-2; no clear D gene. CDR1 and CDR2 from the germline V gene are LGHNA and YSLEER. Deletions cut 0 bases from V and 8 bases from J, with 16 bases between. This CDR3 region has 15 residues. The CDR3 here is CASSQDGRVGEGYTF. The CDR3 DNA reads TGCGCCAGCAGCCAAGATGGCCGGGTTGGGGAGGGCTACACCTTC.

The genes are TRBV27 and TRBJ1-4; D is undetermined. The CDR3 loop spans 12 amino acids. V gave up 10 bases and J gave up 4 bases, with 10 bases separating them. CDR1 is MNHEY and CDR2 is SMNVEV in the germline V gene (reference sequence). Here the CDR3 DNA reads TGTGCCACCGGACTGATTAATGAAAAACTGTTTTTT. Its translation: CATGLINEKLFF.